The text below deals with one T cell receptor (beta chain). The antigen is not known. These data belong to a study of T-cell memory formation after mild COVID-19. TCRdb processed the 5' RACE reads anew with MiXCR; each CDR3 protein has one entry. The sample carries some 280,000 distinct CDR3 sequences, around 15% recorded once. Study-wide results and caveats: Day 15 to 85 contractors were CD4/CD8 balanced; later expanders leaned CD4+. Pre-infection memory held some responding clones, suggesting pre-existing cross-reactive T cells responded.

The source of this sequence is a man aged 18 to 30 who had mild COVID-19 (a few samples of this study predate the infection). Cell type and time point are not known. The sequencing input was PBMCs or a T cell subset sorted from them (not recorded which).

CDR3 nucleotides: TGTGCCAGCAGCTCGGACAGCTTACCTAATCAGCCCCAGCATTTT. It encodes CASSSDSLPNQPQHF. The chain uses TRBV7-9 and TRBJ1-5; weak D call: TRBD1 (6 bases). Germline V gene sequence: CDR1 SEHNR, CDR2 FQNEAQ (reference sequence). This CDR3 is 15 amino acids long. Trimming took 4 bases from V and 4 from J, leaving 14 bases between them.